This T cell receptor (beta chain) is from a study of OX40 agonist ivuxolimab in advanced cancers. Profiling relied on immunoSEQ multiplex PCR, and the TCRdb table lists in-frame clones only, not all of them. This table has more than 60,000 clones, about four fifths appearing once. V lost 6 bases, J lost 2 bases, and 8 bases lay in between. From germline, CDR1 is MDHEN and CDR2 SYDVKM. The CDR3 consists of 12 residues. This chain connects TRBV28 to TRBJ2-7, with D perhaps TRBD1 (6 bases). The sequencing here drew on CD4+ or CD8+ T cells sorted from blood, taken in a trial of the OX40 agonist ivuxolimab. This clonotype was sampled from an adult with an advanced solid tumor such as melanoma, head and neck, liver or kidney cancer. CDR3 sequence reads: CASRQGTYEQYF. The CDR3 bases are TGTGCCAGCAGACAGGGTACCTACGAGCAGTACTTC.